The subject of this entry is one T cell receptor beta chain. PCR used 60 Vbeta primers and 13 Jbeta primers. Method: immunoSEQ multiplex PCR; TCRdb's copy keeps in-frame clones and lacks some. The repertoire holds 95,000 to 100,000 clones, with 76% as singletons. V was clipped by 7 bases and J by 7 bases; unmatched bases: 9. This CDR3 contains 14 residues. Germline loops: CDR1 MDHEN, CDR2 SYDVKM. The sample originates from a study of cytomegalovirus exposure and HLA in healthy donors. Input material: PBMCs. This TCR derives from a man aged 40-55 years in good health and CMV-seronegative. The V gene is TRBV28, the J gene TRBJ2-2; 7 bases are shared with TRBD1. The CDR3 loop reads CASTLPGQVGELFF. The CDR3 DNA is TGTGCCAGCACCCTTCCCGGACAGGTCGGGGAGCTGTTTTTT.